The 30 T cell receptor beta chains presented below share a single source sample, sequenced in a study of blood T cell repertoires in COVID-19. Only in-frame clones appear in the TCRdb table, and some are missing; sequencing was by immunoSEQ multiplex PCR. Of 300,000 to 450,000 clones listed, around 87% are singletons. Sample: PBMCs or T cells enriched from blood (not recorded which). Source of these receptors: a man between 35 and 55 years old in a cohort exposed to, infected with or recovered from COVID-19 (not recorded which).

The genes are TRBV6-5 and TRBJ1-1; 8 bases fit TRBD1. This CDR3 is built from 13 residues. With V trimmed by 6 bases and J by 5 bases, 5 bases remained unmatched. Germline V gives CDR1 MNHEY, CDR2 SVGAGI. DNA of the CDR3: TGTGCCAGCAGACCAGGGGGCTGGACTGAAGCTTTCTTT. Translation: CASRPGGWTEAFF.

The chain combines TRBV18 with TRBJ2-3; weak D call: TRBD1 (8 bases). The CDR3 is 15 amino acids. Per germline, CDR1 KGHSH and CDR2 LQKENI. V was shortened by 6 bases and J by 3 bases, with 16 bases between the two germline ends. The CDR3 spells CASSWDRRGTDTQYF. The CDR3, as DNA: TGTGCCAGCTCTTGGGACAGGCGGGGGACAGATACGCAGTATTTT.

A few counts support this clone. The V and J genes are TRBV2 and TRBJ2-7; 9 positions agree with TRBD1. The CDR3 is made up of 14 amino acids. Germline values: CDR1 SNHLY, CDR2 FYNNEI. Trimming cost V 6 bases and J 5 bases; bases outside gene matches: 8. The CDR3, as DNA: TGTGCCAGCAGGAGGACAGGGGAAAGGAACGAGCAGTACTTC. This gives the protein CASRRTGERNEQYF.

The rearrangement uses TRBV9 and TRBJ1-3; D unclear. CDR1 and CDR2 (germline): SGDLS, YYNGEE. This CDR3 has 14 amino acids. V lost 0 bases and J lost 0, with 4 bases in between. In DNA form, the CDR3 reads TGTGCCAGCAGCGTAGCGAGCTCTGGAAACACCATATATTTT. It is translated as CASSVASSGNTIYF. The full variable domain, in which reference TRBV9 and TRBJ1-3 provide the parts outside the CDR3, is DSGVTQTPKHLITATGQRVTLRCSPRSGDLSVYWYQQSLDQGLQFLIQYYNGEERAKGNILERFSAQQFPDLHSELNLSSLELGDSALYFCASSVASSGNTIYFGEGSWLTVV.

This sequence joins TRBV7-3 and TRBJ2-2; 11 bases map to TRBD1. Germline V lookup: CDR1 SGHTA, CDR2 FQGTGA. Trimming removed 2 bases from V and 4 bases from J; junction bases left unmatched: 6. The CDR3 spans 17 residues. CDR3 protein: CASSLLTGTGGTGELFF. The CDR3 bases are TGTGCCAGCAGCTTACTTACCGGGACAGGGGGCACCGGGGAGCTGTTTTTT.

The chain uses TRBV5-8 and TRBJ2-3; TRBD2 agrees at 8 bases. Germline assignment: CDR1 SGHTS and CDR2 YDEGEE. The length of the CDR3 is 14 residues. Trimming removed 3 bases from V and 2 bases from J; junction bases left unmatched: 2. CDR3 nucleotide sequence: TGTGCCAGCAGCTGGGGACTAGACACAGATACGCAGTATTTT. Its protein product is CASSWGLDTDTQYF.

This clone was seen more than once but under ten times. The rearrangement links TRBV7-9 to TRBJ1-3, with D hard to call. The CDR3 loop spans 14 amino acids. The V gene lost 0 bases and the J gene lost 3 bases, with 6 bases spanning the gap. Germline CDR1 is SEHNR and CDR2 is FQNEAQ (reference sequence). The DNA for the CDR3 is TGTGCCAGCAGCTTAGCCTTCGGTGGAAACACCATATATTTT. Encoded protein: CASSLAFGGNTIYF.

This clone was counted a single time. The rearrangement uses TRBV20-1 and TRBJ2-1; weak D call: TRBD2 (6 bases). Germline V gives CDR1 DFQATT, CDR2 SNEGSKA (reference sequence). The CDR3 runs to 11 residues. Trimming shortened V by 1 base and J by 12 bases, and 10 bases separated the two germline ends. The CDR3 DNA sequence: TGCAGTGCTAGAGCCGGGACTCCGCAGTTCTTC. It codes for CSARAGTPQFF.

The sample holds a few counts of this clone. The chain couples TRBV30 to TRBJ1-2, with D possibly matching TRBD1 (5 bases). The CDR3 spans 15 residues. Germline V gene sequence: CDR1 GTSNPN, CDR2 SVGIG (reference sequence). Trimming shortened V by 4 bases and J by 2 bases, and 17 bases separated the two germline ends. CDR3 protein: CAWKTGAGTNYGYTF. The CDR3 coding sequence is TGTGCCTGGAAAACGGGAGCAGGGACCAACTATGGCTACACCTTC.

In its sample, this clone was seen once. The chain links TRBV29-1 to TRBJ2-7; 12 bases map to TRBD1. The V gene's germline CDR1 is SQVTM and CDR2 ANQGSEA. Trimming took 7 bases from V and 1 from J; bases not matched to a gene: 2. The CDR3 length is 13 residues. The chain's CDR3 is CSGGQGASYEQYF. The CDR3 nucleotides read TGCAGCGGGGGACAGGGGGCTTCCTACGAGCAGTACTTC.

This clone was seen ten or more times. This chain connects TRBV30 to TRBJ1-3, with 7 bases lining up with TRBD1. The CDR3 totals 19 residues. The germline V gene has CDR1 GTSNPN and CDR2 SVGIG (reference sequence). V lost 0 bases and J lost 4; bases outside the gene matches: 18. In nucleotides, the CDR3 is TGTGCCTGGAGTGTACTGTGGGACAGAAATCATTTGGCGGGAAACACCATATATTTT. Amino acid sequence: CAWSVLWDRNHLAGNTIYF. Looking up the rest from reference TRBV30 and TRBJ1-3 gives the full variable domain: SQTIHQWPATLVQPVGSPLSLECTVEGTSNPNLYWYRQAAGRGLQLLFYSVGIGQISSEVPQNLSASRPQDRQFILSSKKLLLSDSGFYLCAWSVLWDRNHLAGNTIYFGEGSWLTVV.

The J gene is TRBJ1-6, the V gene TRBV7-2; no clear D. CDR1 and CDR2 (germline): SGHTA, FQGNSA. V lost 5 bases, J lost 10 bases, and 18 bases lay in between. The CDR3 extends over 15 amino acids. The CDR3 reads CASSLPAGPKSPLHF. The CDR3 bases are TGTGCCAGCAGCCTGCCAGCAGGTCCGAAATCACCCCTCCACTTT.

This rearrangement joins TRBV3-1 (or the pseudogene TRBV3-2) to TRBJ2-1; 12 bases align to TRBD2. This CDR3 spans 15 amino acids. Germline CDR1 LGHDT, CDR2 YNNKEL (reference sequence). J gave up 6 bases and V 7 bases, and 7 bases lay outside the gene matches. CDR3 protein: CASTASGRAINEQFF. The CDR3, as DNA: TGTGCCAGCACCGCTAGCGGGAGGGCAATCAATGAGCAGTTCTTC.

The chain couples TRBV20-1 to TRBJ2-1, with D possibly being TRBD2 (6 bases). Germline V gene data show CDR1 as DFQATT and CDR2 as SNEGSKA (reference sequence). V shed 5 bases and J shed 13 bases, with 15 bases lying between them. The CDR3 loop spans 11 amino acids. CDR3 protein: CSAGGSDFQFF. The CDR3 bases are TGCAGTGCTGGGGGGTCGGACTTTCAGTTCTTC.

The chain couples TRBV19 to TRBJ2-6; TRBD1 might be the D (5 bases). The CDR3 consists of 18 residues. Trimming stripped 5 bases from V and 0 bases from J, with 17 bases between. CDR1 and CDR2 (germline): LNHDA, SQIVND (reference sequence). The CDR3 loop reads CASSVTARAPSGANVLTF. Here the CDR3 DNA reads TGTGCCAGTAGTGTGACAGCTAGGGCCCCCTCTGGGGCCAACGTCCTGACTTTC.

J is TRBJ2-7 and V is TRBV5-1, with 9 bases lining up with TRBD1. Unmatched junction bases numbered 9, after V lost 4 bases and J lost 4 bases. The germline V gene has CDR1 SGHRS and CDR2 YFSETQ. This CDR3 is built from 15 residues. CDR3 nucleotide sequence: TGCGCCAGCAGCCGAACAGGGGGCGAGGTGTACGAGCAGTACTTC. This sequence encodes CASSRTGGEVYEQYF.

This chain uses TRBV30 with TRBJ2-1; TRBD1 aligns across 10 bases. CDR1 and CDR2 from the germline V gene are GTSNPN and SVGIG (reference sequence). This CDR3 region has 12 residues. The ends lost 5 bases at V and 8 bases at J; junction bases unmatched: 3. The CDR3 region has the DNA TGTGCCTGGGGGACAGGGGTCGATGAGCAGTTCTTC. Translation: CAWGTGVDEQFF.

The chain is built from TRBV19 and TRBJ1-1, with D possibly being TRBD1 (5 bases). Germline V gene lookup returns CDR1 LNHDA and CDR2 SQIVND (reference sequence). The V end lost 7 bases, the J end lost 2 bases, and 14 bases lay between the germline ends. CDR3 size: 14 residues. The CDR3 DNA follows: TGTGCCAGTACCTACAGGTCCCCAAACACTGAAGCTTTCTTT. Translated, it gives CASTYRSPNTEAFF. The entire variable domain, with the rest obtained from reference TRBV19 and TRBJ1-1, is as follows: DGGITQSPKYLFRKEGQNVTLSCEQNLNHDAMYWYRQDPGQGLRLIYYSQIVNDFQKGDIAEGYSVSREKKESFPLTVTSAQKNPTAFYLCASTYRSPNTEAFFGQGTRLTVV.

The J gene is TRBJ1-1, the V gene TRBV10-3; 8 bases match TRBD1. Unmatched junction bases numbered 9, after V lost 3 bases and J lost 9 bases. Germline V gene data show CDR1 as ENHRY and CDR2 as SYGVKD. The CDR3 has 14 amino acids. The CDR3 loop reads CAISDSVTGEQAFF. The CDR3 nucleotides are TGTGCCATCAGTGATAGTGTGACAGGGGAGCAAGCTTTCTTT.

This clone was counted between two and nine times. The rearrangement uses TRBV10-3 and TRBJ2-3; the D gene is possibly TRBD1 (6 bases). Germline V gene data show CDR1 as ENHRY and CDR2 as SYGVKD. With 0 bases removed from V and 11 bases from J, the gap between germline ends came to 15 bases. The CDR3 is 14 residues long. The DNA of the CDR3 is TGTGCCATCAGTGAGTCTAACAGGGCAGTTGAGCAGTATTTT. It yields the protein CAISESNRAVEQYF.

V gene TRBV29-1 combines with J gene TRBJ2-4; weak D call: TRBD1 (6 bases). The CDR3 covers 11 residues. Trimming left V 5 bases short and J 10 bases short, with 12 bases between. CDR1 SQVTM and CDR2 ANQGSEA come from the germline V gene. In DNA form, the CDR3 reads TGCAGCGTTTTAGGGGGAAGTATTCAGTACTTC. Amino acids: CSVLGGSIQYF. Using reference TRBV29-1 and TRBJ2-4 for the parts outside the CDR3, the full variable domain is SAVISQKPSRDICQRGTSLTIQCQVDSQVTMMFWYRQQPGQSLTLIATANQGSEATYESGFVIDKFPISRPNLTFSTLTVSNMSPEDSSIYLCSVLGGSIQYFGAGTRLSVL.

The chain's CDR3 is CASSSRTSGANTGELFF. The CDR3 DNA reads TGCGCCAGCAGCTCCCGGACTAGCGGAGCGAACACCGGGGAGCTGTTTTTT. The rearrangement joins TRBV5-1 to TRBJ2-2; TRBD2 matches 10 bases. Per the germline V gene, CDR1 is SGHRS and CDR2 is YFSETQ. The CDR3 covers 17 residues. The J segment lost 0 bases and the V segment lost 3 bases, leaving 5 bases of the junction unmatched.

The rearrangement joins TRBV9 to TRBJ2-3; 13 bases align to TRBD2. V was clipped by 3 bases and J by 2 bases; unmatched bases: 3. This CDR3 contains 16 residues. CDR1 SGDLS and CDR2 YYNGEE come from the germline V gene. The CDR3 is CASSAGLAGFTDTQYF. The CDR3 bases are TGTGCCAGCAGCGCGGGACTAGCGGGGTTCACAGATACGCAGTATTTT.

The chain links TRBV6-5 to TRBJ2-1, with D perhaps matching TRBD2 (5 bases). This CDR3 has 14 residues. CDR1 and CDR2 (germline): MNHEY, SVGAGI. The V end lost 2 bases, the J end lost 6 bases, and 11 bases lay between the germline ends. CDR3 nucleotides: TGTGCCAGCAGTTACGGAGCGGCTGTCAATGAGCAGTTCTTC. Protein: CASSYGAAVNEQFF.

V usage is TRBV29-1 and J usage is TRBJ2-7; the match to TRBD1 covers 8 bases. CDR1 is SQVTM and CDR2 is ANQGSEA in the germline V gene. The V segment lost 7 bases and the J segment 1 base; nucleotides outside the gene matches: 3. The CDR3 is made up of 12 amino acids. The CDR3 bases are TGCAGCGCTGGGACAGGTTCCTACGAGCAGTACTTC. It yields the protein CSAGTGSYEQYF.

The chain joins TRBV9 to TRBJ2-7, with 11 bases identical to TRBD2. The CDR3 extends over 14 amino acids. V gave up 3 bases and J gave up 6 bases; unmatched junction bases: 5. Germline V lookup: CDR1 SGDLS, CDR2 YYNGEE. The CDR3 here is CASSAGTSGFEQYF. The CDR3 DNA sequence: TGTGCCAGCAGCGCCGGGACTAGCGGCTTCGAGCAGTACTTC.

The V and J genes are TRBV3-1 (or the pseudogene TRBV3-2) and TRBJ2-7; 8 positions match TRBD2. The CDR3 is made up of 13 amino acids. Per germline, CDR1 LGHDT and CDR2 YNNKEL (reference sequence). Trimming at V came to 5 bases and at J to 5 bases, leaving 5 bases not matched to a gene. The chain's CDR3 is CASSAAGVDEQYF. The DNA for the CDR3 is TGTGCCAGCAGCGCAGCGGGAGTTGACGAGCAGTACTTC.

This rearrangement joins TRBV11-1 to TRBJ2-1, with 8 bases that match TRBD2. Trimming at V came to 3 bases and at J to 11 bases, leaving 6 bases not matched to a gene. The CDR3 spans 13 residues. Germline V gives CDR1 SGHAT, CDR2 FQDESV (reference sequence). The CDR3 sequence: CASSLAGGAKQFF. CDR3 DNA: TGTGCCAGCAGCTTGGCGGGGGGCGCAAAGCAGTTCTTC.

The J gene is TRBJ2-3, the V gene TRBV7-2, with 13 bases matching TRBD2. Germline V gene data show CDR1 as SGHTA and CDR2 as FQGNSA. The CDR3 is 18 amino acids. Unmatched junction bases numbered 11, after V lost 5 bases and J lost 3 bases. CDR3 nucleotide sequence: TGTGCCAGCAGCACCGGGACTAGCGGGAAAGGGGGAACAGATACGCAGTATTTT. It is translated as CASSTGTSGKGGTDTQYF.

The chain employs TRBV11-3 and TRBJ2-1, with D possibly matching TRBD2 (6 bases). The V and J ends lost 5 bases and 8 bases respectively, with 10 bases between them. The CDR3 is 12 amino acids. Per germline, CDR1 SGHNT and CDR2 YENEEA. The CDR3 DNA reads TGTGCCAGCAGCGAGGGGAGGTATGAGCAGTTCTTC. Translation: CASSEGRYEQFF. Full variable domain (rest looked up from reference TRBV11-3 and TRBJ2-1): EAGVVQSPRYKIIEKKQPVAFWCNPISGHNTLYWYLQNLGQGPELLIRYENEEAVDDSQLPKDRFSAERLKGVDSTLKIQPAELGDSAVYLCASSEGRYEQFFGPGTRLTVL.